This is a list of T cell receptor beta chains from one sample in a study of shared clonotypes between healthy human individuals. Some clones are missing from TCRdb's copy, which holds only in-frame ones; the method was immunoSEQ multiplex PCR. The sample includes approximately 110,000 clones, about 70% of them seen just once. The sequencing input was memory CD8+ T cells sorted from blood. These receptors came from a woman aged 30 to 39 in good health. Each CDR3 is given with its conserved first and last residue. Not every row has a clone size; where given, it reads once, few, many or a size class.

clone size | J gene | V gene | CDR3 protein
. | TRBJ2-1 | TRBV7-9 | CASSPRGGSRYNEQFF
. | TRBJ1-2 | TRBV19 | CASKTQGDNGYTF
. | TRBJ2-7 | TRBV7-3 | CASSSQRLAGPYEQYF
. | TRBJ2-7 | TRBV4-1 | CASSPRDYPYEQYF
. | TRBJ1-5 | TRBV6-1 | CASSVWGKNQPQHF
. | TRBJ1-5 | TRBV7-3 | CASSLGYGQPQHF
. | TRBJ2-1 | TRBV6-4 | CASSVAVGSYNEQFF
. | TRBJ2-3 | TRBV7-9 | CASSLTSGTADTQYF
once | TRBJ1-5 | TRBV19 | CASTQTGLSNQPQHF
once | TRBJ1-5 | TRBV19 | CASKFRELNQPQHF
. | TRBJ2-3 | TRBV6-1 | CASSDGAGGPVDTQYF
. | TRBJ2-1 | TRBV6-5 | CASTILPGNEQFF
. | TRBJ1-1 | TRBV6-6 | CASSYWANTEAFF
. | TRBJ2-7 | TRBV7-1 | CASSLGGTYEQYF
few | TRBJ1-6 | TRBV28 | CASSLPQTGNSPLHF
. | TRBJ2-7 | TRBV5-5 | CASSWGLAGVNEQYF
. | TRBJ2-1 | TRBV6-5 | CASSFSSGGYNEQFF